This T cell receptor beta chain was sequenced in a study of blood T cell repertoires in COVID-19. Original data processing: Amplification with reference gene primers provided the estimates of nucleated cell counts. TCRdb keeps only in-frame clones here, not all; method: immunoSEQ multiplex PCR. That table supplies the V and J calls and clone size; D and trimming were determined from the DNA. The repertoire has hundreds of thousands of clones, 70% to 90% of them found once; the top ten carry approximately 0.3%. Between the trimmed V and J ends, which lost 4 bases and 2 bases, there was a span of 11 bases. The CDR3 is 14 amino acids. Per the germline V gene, CDR1 is MDHEN and CDR2 is SYDVKM.

The sample was peripheral blood. The chain has TRBV28 and TRBJ1-2; D gene unclear. This clonotype originated in a woman aged 18-29 years with acute or convalescent COVID-19. CDR3 bases: TGTGCCAGCAGTTCCCTGACTGAGAACTATGGCTACACCTTC. This gives the protein CASSSLTENYGYTF.